Listed here are 3 T cell receptor beta chains from one sample, sequenced in a study of technical replicates of blood from a handful of donors. Method: immunoSEQ multiplex PCR; TCRdb's copy keeps in-frame clones and lacks some. The table lists around 68,000 clones, 95% to 97% of them singletons. The material sequenced was T cells isolated from PBMCs. These receptors were collected from a human donor in good health.

The rearrangement links TRBV6-6 to TRBJ2-1, with 8 bases lining up with TRBD2. V trimming: 8 bases; J trimming: 4 bases; junction bases outside the gene matches: 10. This CDR3 spans 15 amino acids. Germline-derived CDR1 and CDR2 are MNHNY and SVGAGI (reference sequence). CDR3 residues: CASQGGGTRYNEQFF. CDR3 sequence (DNA): TGTGCCAGCCAAGGGGGGGGGACTAGATACAATGAGCAGTTCTTC.

This clone was recorded once. The chain joins TRBV6-5 to TRBJ2-1, with a tentative D call TRBD2 (5 bases). From germline, CDR1 is MNHEY and CDR2 SVGAGI. V lost 0 bases, J lost 4 bases, and 10 bases lay in between. This CDR3 contains 15 residues. The CDR3 sequence is CASSYSRLAYNEQFF. The CDR3 DNA reads as TGTGCCAGCAGTTACTCGAGGCTAGCTTACAATGAGCAGTTCTTC.

This sequence joins TRBV10-2 and TRBJ2-5; 8 nucleotides align to TRBD2. CDR1 and CDR2 (germline): WSHSY, SAAADI. The trim removed 5 bases at V and 3 bases at J, leaving 5 bases unmatched. The CDR3 contains 14 residues. The CDR3 here is CASSPGTSKETQYF. The DNA for the CDR3 is TGCGCCAGCAGTCCCGGGACTAGTAAAGAGACCCAGTACTTC.